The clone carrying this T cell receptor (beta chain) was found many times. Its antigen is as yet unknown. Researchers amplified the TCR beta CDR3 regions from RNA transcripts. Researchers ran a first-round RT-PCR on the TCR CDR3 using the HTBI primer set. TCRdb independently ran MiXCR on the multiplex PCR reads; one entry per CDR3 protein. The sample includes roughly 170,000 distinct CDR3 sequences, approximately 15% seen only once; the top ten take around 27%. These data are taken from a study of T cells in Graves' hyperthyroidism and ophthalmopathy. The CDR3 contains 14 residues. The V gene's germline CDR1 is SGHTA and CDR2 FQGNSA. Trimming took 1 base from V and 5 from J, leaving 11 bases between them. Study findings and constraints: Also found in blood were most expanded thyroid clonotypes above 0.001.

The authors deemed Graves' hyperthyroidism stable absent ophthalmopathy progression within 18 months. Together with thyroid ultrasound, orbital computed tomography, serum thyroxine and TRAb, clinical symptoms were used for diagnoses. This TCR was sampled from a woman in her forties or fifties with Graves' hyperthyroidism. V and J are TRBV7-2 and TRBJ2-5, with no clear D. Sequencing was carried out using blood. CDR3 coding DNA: TGTGCCAGCAGCTTAGGTACAGTTCGGGAGACCCAGTACTTC. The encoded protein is CASSLGTVRETQYF.